These 32 T cell receptor beta chains share one sample of origin, sequenced in a study of cytomegalovirus exposure and HLA in healthy donors. TCRdb's copy holds only in-frame clones and misses some; the assay was immunoSEQ multiplex PCR. The sample contains fewer than 250,000 clones, roughly 89% of which appear only once. Input material: PBMCs. Source of these receptors: a young man in good health and CMV-seronegative.

J is TRBJ2-1 and V is TRBV29-1; 11 nucleotides match TRBD1. Germline CDR1 is SQVTM and CDR2 is ANQGSEA. The CDR3 is made up of 12 amino acids. V lost 8 bases and J lost 6; bases outside the gene matches: 3. The CDR3 region is CSMGTGGNEQFF. CDR3 sequence (DNA): TGCAGCATGGGGACAGGGGGCAATGAGCAGTTCTTC.

The chain joins TRBV6-5 to TRBJ2-1; no clear D gene. The germline V gene has CDR1 MNHEY and CDR2 SVGAGI. The CDR3 spans 13 residues. The ends were cut back, 5 bases at V and 5 bases at J, with 10 bases in the middle. The CDR3 region has the DNA TGTGCCAGCAGTCAGGCCTATAACAATGAGCAGTTCTTC. Translation gives CASSQAYNNEQFF.

The V call is TRBV13, the J call TRBJ2-1; possibly TRBD2 for D (5 bases). Germline CDR1 and CDR2: PRHDT and FYEKMQ (reference sequence). Trimming shortened V by 8 bases and J by 5 bases, and 10 bases separated the two germline ends. The CDR3 is 12 residues long. CDR3 region: CASYKTNNEQFF. The CDR3 region has the DNA TGTGCCAGCTATAAGACTAACAATGAGCAGTTCTTC.

The J gene is TRBJ2-7, the V gene TRBV28, with TRBD1 matching 8 bases. This CDR3 has 17 residues. CDR1 and CDR2 from the germline V gene are MDHEN and SYDVKM. Trimming cost V 5 bases and J 0 bases; bases outside gene matches: 12. The CDR3, as DNA: TGTGCCAGCAGTACCAGATCCGGGGACAGGTCCTCCTACGAGCAGTACTTC. Translating gives CASSTRSGDRSSYEQYF.

This rearrangement joins TRBV6-1 to TRBJ2-1, with TRBD1 as a possible D gene (6 bases). The germline V gene has CDR1 MNHNS and CDR2 SASEGT. The CDR3 runs to 15 residues. V lost 5 bases, J lost 7 bases, and 18 bases lay in between. The CDR3 loop is CASSSRDKTKNEQFF. The DNA for the CDR3 is TGTGCCAGCAGTTCTCGGGACAAGACCAAAAATGAGCAGTTCTTC.

The chain employs TRBV7-2 and TRBJ2-1, with D perhaps TRBD1 (5 bases). The ends were cut back, 5 bases at V and 6 bases at J, with 11 bases in the middle. The CDR3 consists of 13 residues. CDR1 and CDR2 from the germline V gene are SGHTA and FQGNSA. The CDR3 nucleotides read TGTGCCAGCAGCGCCAGACAGATCAATGAGCAGTTCTTC. Its protein is CASSARQINEQFF.

The chain links TRBV6-4 to TRBJ2-7, with 9 bases lining up with TRBD1. With V trimmed by 5 bases and J by 0 bases, 5 bases remained unmatched. Germline assignment: CDR1 MRHNA and CDR2 SNTAGT. CDR3 length: 15 amino acids. The chain's CDR3 is CASSRQGGPSYEQYF. The CDR3 DNA sequence: TGTGCCAGCAGTAGACAGGGGGGTCCCTCCTACGAGCAGTACTTC.

V and J are TRBV6-4 and TRBJ2-1; D perhaps matches TRBD2 (5 bases). Germline CDR1 reads MRHNA; CDR2 reads SNTAGT. The V gene lost 0 bases and the J gene lost 3 bases, with 12 bases spanning the gap. There are 16 residues in the CDR3. CDR3 nucleotide sequence: TGTGCCAGCAGTGACTCCTTCGGAGGAGTCTACAATGAGCAGTTCTTC. Its protein is CASSDSFGGVYNEQFF.

J is TRBJ2-7 and V is TRBV5-1, with unresolved D. The germline CDR1 and CDR2 sequences are SGHRS and YFSETQ. V was clipped by 10 bases and J by 2 bases, with 13 bases between them. The CDR3 loop spans 12 amino acids. The CDR3 nucleotides read TGCGCCCCGCGGCCTTCTCCCTACGAGCAGTACTTC. As protein: CAPRPSPYEQYF. The full variable domain, completed using reference TRBV5-1 and TRBJ2-7, is KAGVTQTPRYLIKTRGQQVTLSCSPISGHRSVSWYQQTPGQGLQFLFEYFSETQRNKGNFPGRFSGRQFSNSRSEMNVSTLELGDSALYLCAPRPSPYEQYFGPGTRLTVT.

V is TRBV4-2 and J is TRBJ2-7, with 11 bases matching TRBD2. Germline loops: CDR1 LGHNA, CDR2 YNFKEQ. The CDR3 spans 15 residues. After removal of 5 bases from V and 4 bases from J, the junction contained 7 bases not matched to a gene. CDR3 in DNA: TGTGCCAGCAGCACGCTAGCGGGAGGATCGTACGAGCAGTACTTC. Translating gives CASSTLAGGSYEQYF.

The chain couples TRBV10-1 to TRBJ2-7; D gene uncertain. Trimming pared 2 bases from V and 2 bases from J, leaving 10 bases between. Germline CDR1 is WNHNN and CDR2 is SYGVQD (reference sequence). This CDR3 is 14 amino acids long. In DNA form, the CDR3 reads TGCGCCAGCAGTGAGACAGCCGAACCCTACGAGCAGTACTTC. This sequence encodes CASSETAEPYEQYF.

The rearrangement links TRBV6-4 to TRBJ2-1; TRBD1 matches 7 bases. This CDR3 has 13 amino acids. CDR1 is MRHNA, CDR2 SNTAGT, per germline. The junction had 5 bases not matched to a gene; V was cut back by 1 base and J by 11 bases. The CDR3 reads CASSDLSGGQQFF. CDR3 DNA sequence: TGTGCCAGCAGTGACTTATCAGGGGGTCAGCAGTTCTTC.

The chain links TRBV4-3 to TRBJ2-3; TRBD2 matches at 13 bases. Germline values: CDR1 LGHNA, CDR2 YSLEER. CDR3 size: 17 residues. Unmatched junction bases numbered 6, after V lost 0 bases and J lost 6 bases. CDR3 amino acids: CASSQDSGTSGADTQYF. The CDR3 DNA sequence: TGCGCCAGCAGCCAAGATAGTGGGACTAGCGGGGCGGATACGCAGTATTTT.

J is TRBJ1-2 and V is TRBV10-3, with TRBD1 matching 9 bases. CDR3 length: 12 residues. V shed 6 bases and J 8 bases; nucleotides not matched to a gene: 4. Germline V CDR1 and CDR2: ENHRY, SYGVKD. The CDR3 region is CAISSGTGGYTF. As DNA, the CDR3 is TGTGCCATCAGCTCCGGGACAGGGGGCTACACCTTC.

Note on this clone: At one of its ends the junction is not consistent with the germline gene, which may arise from a read error. The rearrangement uses TRBV29-1 and TRBJ2-1, with D perhaps matching TRBD2 (5 bases). CDR1 SQVTM and CDR2 ANQGSEA come from the germline V gene. The CDR3 sequence is 12 residues long. CDR3 region: CSVENSAARGIF. In DNA, the CDR3 is TGCAGCGTTGAAAACTCGGCGGCTCGAGGGATCTTC.

This chain links TRBV12-5 with TRBJ2-2, with D perhaps matching TRBD1 (6 bases). The V gene's germline CDR1 is LGHNT and CDR2 FRNRAP. V was shortened by 5 bases and J by 8 bases, with 12 bases between the two germline ends. The CDR3 contains 13 residues. The CDR3 DNA is TGTGCTAGTGGTACCTCAGGGGCGGGGGAGCTGTTTTTT. Protein sequence: CASGTSGAGELFF. Together with reference TRBV12-5 and TRBJ2-2, the CDR3 gives the full variable domain: DARVTQTPRHKVTEMGQEVTMRCQPILGHNTVFWYRQTMMQGLELLAYFRNRAPLDDSGMPKDRFSAEMPDATLATLKIQPSEPRDSAVYFCASGTSGAGELFFGEGSRLTVL.

This clone has ten or more counts. The genes are TRBV4-3 and TRBJ2-5, with 8 nucleotides matching TRBD2. Looked up from germline, CDR1 is LGHNA and CDR2 is YSLEER. Losses at the gene ends were 4 bases for V and 2 bases for J; bases not matched to a gene: 3. The CDR3 runs 14 residues. Here the CDR3 DNA reads TGCGCCAGCAGCCTGGGACTAGAGCAAGAGACCCAGTACTTC. Amino acids: CASSLGLEQETQYF.

The chain has TRBV7-2 and TRBJ2-5; 11 bases align to TRBD2. Trimming at V came to 4 bases and at J to 4 bases, leaving 11 bases not matched to a gene. The germline gives CDR1 SGHTA, CDR2 FQGNSA. CDR3 length: 17 amino acids. This chain's CDR3 is CASSWTSGPPAAETQYF. The DNA for the CDR3 is TGTGCCAGCAGCTGGACTAGCGGGCCACCGGCAGCAGAGACCCAGTACTTC.

The chain carries TRBV11-2 and TRBJ2-1; TRBD2 matches 8 bases. The CDR3 consists of 15 residues. Germline V gives CDR1 SGHAT, CDR2 FQNNGV. The V segment lost 6 bases and the J segment 2 bases; nucleotides outside the gene matches: 6. This CDR3 reads CASSSLAGPYNEQFF. The CDR3 coding sequence is TGTGCCAGCAGTTCTCTAGCGGGTCCCTACAATGAGCAGTTCTTC.

The chain recombines TRBV7-2 with TRBJ2-7, with 8 bases lining up with TRBD2. J was trimmed by 4 bases and V by 3 bases; bases with no gene match: 5. This CDR3 has 14 residues. Germline V CDR1 and CDR2: SGHTA, FQGNSA. As DNA, the CDR3 is TGTGCCAGCAGCTTTGTCGGGGGGGCGTACGAGCAGTACTTC. This encodes CASSFVGGAYEQYF.

V gene TRBV28 combines with J gene TRBJ2-3, with D maybe TRBD1 (5 bases). CDR1 MDHEN and CDR2 SYDVKM come from the germline V gene. The V gene lost 2 bases and the J gene lost 4 bases, with 7 bases spanning the gap. The CDR3 is 13 amino acids. The CDR3 spells CASSLQGADTQYF. In nucleotides, the CDR3 is TGTGCCAGCAGTTTACAGGGCGCAGATACGCAGTATTTT.

The chain links TRBV2 to TRBJ1-5; TRBD1 matches 8 bases. Trimming took 5 bases from V and 1 from J; bases not matched to a gene: 4. The CDR3 length is 15 residues. Germline lookup yields CDR1 SNHLY and CDR2 FYNNEI. The CDR3 bases are TGTGCCAGCAGTCCAGGGGGCAGAAGCAATCAGCCCCAGCATTTT. Its translation is CASSPGGRSNQPQHF.

J is TRBJ1-4 and V is TRBV28; no firm D call. The CDR3 is 12 residues long. V gave up 6 bases and J gave up 8 bases, with 10 bases separating them. The germline CDR1 and CDR2 sequences are MDHEN and SYDVKM. CDR3 region: CASRLAGEKLFF. DNA for the CDR3: TGTGCCAGCAGGCTAGCTGGAGAAAAACTGTTTTTT.

The V gene is TRBV5-4, the J gene TRBJ2-2; D gene ambiguous. V shed 1 base and J shed 4 bases, with 5 bases lying between them. This CDR3 contains 13 residues. Germline lookup yields CDR1 SGHNT and CDR2 YYREEE (reference sequence). Here the CDR3 DNA reads TGTGCCAGCAGCTTGCCCAGCACCGGGGAGCTGTTTTTT. It is translated as CASSLPSTGELFF.

The V and J genes are TRBV4-3 and TRBJ2-3, with TRBD2 matching 7 bases. The CDR3 has 16 residues. CDR1 and CDR2 (germline): LGHNA, YSLEER. V trimming: 1 base; J trimming: 0 bases; junction bases outside the gene matches: 4. CDR3 in DNA: TGCGCCAGCAGCCAAGGGGCGGGGGTGAGCACAGATACGCAGTATTTT. Translating it yields CASSQGAGVSTDTQYF.

This clone was seen just once. This chain uses TRBV27 with TRBJ2-7; 8 bases line up with TRBD2. In germline, CDR1 is MNHEY, CDR2 SMNVEV (reference sequence). This CDR3 region has 15 residues. V trimming: 5 bases; J trimming: 2 bases; junction bases outside the gene matches: 8. CDR3 in amino acids: CASSISGGDPYEQYF. CDR3 nucleotides: TGTGCCAGCAGTATCTCCGGGGGGGACCCCTACGAGCAGTACTTC.

The table lists this clone with a count of one. The rearrangement links TRBV11-2 to TRBJ2-2, with D maybe TRBD2 (6 bases). Germline V gene sequence: CDR1 SGHAT, CDR2 FQNNGV. V shed 3 bases and J shed 9 bases, with 11 bases lying between them. The CDR3 totals 13 residues. In DNA, the CDR3 is TGTGCCAGCAGCTTGGGAGGAGGGAGGGAGCTGTTTTTT. This sequence encodes CASSLGGGRELFF. Full variable domain (missing parts from reference TRBV11-2 and TRBJ2-2): EAGVAQSPRYKIIEKRQSVAFWCNPISGHATLYWYQQILGQGPKLLIQFQNNGVVDDSQLPKDRFSAERLKGVDSTLKIQPAKLEDSAVYLCASSLGGGRELFFGEGSRLTVL.

This clone showed up just once. The CDR3 here is CASIPLGRGGPNEQFF. CDR3 sequence (DNA): TGTGCCAGCATCCCCTTAGGGCGGGGGGGCCCCAATGAGCAGTTCTTC. This chain connects TRBV6-8 to TRBJ2-1, with 9 bases that match TRBD2. Trimming at V came to 7 bases and at J to 6 bases, leaving 13 bases not matched to a gene. The CDR3 is made up of 16 amino acids. Germline CDR1 is MNHGY and CDR2 is SAAAGT.

This clone was seen more than once but under ten times. The chain carries TRBV11-2 and TRBJ2-2; D is undetermined. This CDR3 region has 12 residues. Germline CDR1 is SGHAT and CDR2 is FQNNGV. Trimming removed 5 bases at V and 8 bases at J, with 9 bases between. The CDR3 protein is CASSPVSGELFF. The CDR3 DNA is TGTGCCAGCAGCCCCGTGAGTGGGGAGCTGTTTTTT.

The V call is TRBV5-6, the J call TRBJ1-3, with TRBD1 matching 8 bases. The V segment lost 1 base and the J segment 0 bases; nucleotides outside the gene matches: 3. The germline V gene has CDR1 SGHDT and CDR2 YYEEEE. This CDR3 is 16 amino acids long. The CDR3 nucleotides read TGTGCCAGCAGCTTGTTACAGGGGGTCTCTGGAAACACCATATATTTT. Translation gives CASSLLQGVSGNTIYF. Complete variable domain (other parts from reference TRBV5-6 and TRBJ1-3): DAGVTQSPTHLIKTRGQQVTLRCSPKSGHDTVSWYQQALGQGPQFIFQYYEEEERQRGNFPDRFSGHQFPNYSSELNVNALLLGDSALYLCASSLLQGVSGNTIYFGEGSWLTVV.

The chain combines TRBV4-1 with TRBJ2-1; D call uncertain. Looked up from germline, CDR1 is MGHRA and CDR2 is YSYEKL. V lost 1 base, J lost 7 bases, and 5 bases lay in between. The CDR3 is made up of 12 amino acids. CDR3 in amino acids: CASSQVGNEQFF. The CDR3 DNA is TGCGCCAGCAGCCAAGTCGGGAATGAGCAGTTCTTC.

This chain joins TRBV2 and TRBJ2-1; a possible D gene is TRBD1 (5 bases). V lost 4 bases and J lost 5, with 12 bases in between. CDR3 length equals 14 residues. Germline values: CDR1 SNHLY, CDR2 FYNNEI. Here the CDR3 DNA reads TGTGCCAGCAGTGGGTGGATAGGGGACAATGAGCAGTTCTTC. Translating it yields CASSGWIGDNEQFF. Full variable domain (outside the CDR3, taken from reference TRBV2 and TRBJ2-1): EPEVTQTPSHQVTQMGQEVILRCVPISNHLYFYWYRQILGQKVEFLVSFYNNEISEKSEIFDDQFSVERPDGSNFTLKIRSTKLEDSAMYFCASSGWIGDNEQFFGPGTRLTVL.